These 10 T cell receptor beta chains were all obtained from the same sample, sequenced in a study of Graves' ophthalmopathy and Graves' hyperthyroidism. Beta-chain TCR CDR3 regions were amplified from RNA transcripts. RT-PCR in the first round used HTBI primers; a second-round multiplex PCR followed. Each CDR3 protein is one row after TCRdb ran MiXCR on the multiplex PCR reads. The sample consists of 650,000 to 900,000 distinct CDR3 sequences, roughly 40% of them appearing once. Sequenced input: peripheral blood. The receptors derive from an adult man with Graves' ophthalmopathy.

This chain links TRBV9 with TRBJ2-7; the match to TRBD2 covers 10 bases. CDR3 length equals 16 residues. Germline V CDR1 and CDR2: SGDLS, YYNGEE. Trimming at V came to 7 bases and at J to 0 bases, leaving 10 bases not matched to a gene. This chain's CDR3 is CASSPQAGGYSYEQYF. DNA of the CDR3: TGTGCCAGCTCACCCCAAGCGGGAGGGTACTCCTACGAGCAGTACTTC.

A remark on this clonotype: One end of the junction does not line up with germline, which may come from a read error. The chain couples TRBV5-1 to TRBJ2-5; a weak D match, TRBD2 (6 bases). CDR3 size: 14 residues. CDR1 and CDR2 from the germline V gene are SGHRS and YFSETQ. CDR3 residues: CASGLAGNQETQYF. In DNA, the CDR3 is TGCGCCAGCGGCTTGGCGGGGAACCAAGAGACCCAGTACTTC.

J is TRBJ2-3 and V is TRBV29-1, with 8 bases matching TRBD2. Per germline, CDR1 SQVTM and CDR2 ANQGSEA. Trimming cost V 0 bases and J 6 bases; bases outside gene matches: 8. The CDR3 has 15 amino acids. CDR3 sequence reads: CSVEDPSGSTDTQYF. As DNA, the CDR3 is TGCAGCGTTGAAGATCCAAGCGGGAGTACGGATACGCAGTATTTT.

In this sample, this clonotype turned up many times. The rearrangement uses TRBV29-1 and TRBJ2-5; D gene unclear. Germline V gene data show CDR1 as SQVTM and CDR2 as ANQGSEA. The CDR3 has 11 residues. Deletions cut 4 bases from V and 9 bases from J, with 12 bases between. The CDR3 DNA follows: TGCAGCGTTGTGTTATCCGGGTCCCAGTACTTC. Its translation is CSVVLSGSQYF. Variable domain in full (rest from reference TRBV29-1 and TRBJ2-5): SAVISQKPSRDICQRGTSLTIQCQVDSQVTMMFWYRQQPGQSLTLIATANQGSEATYESGFVIDKFPISRPNLTFSTLTVSNMSPEDSSIYLCSVVLSGSQYFGPGTRLLVL.

This clonotype was counted many times. The chain links TRBV6-5 to TRBJ2-7, with D possibly TRBD1 on 6 matching bases. There are 13 residues in the CDR3. The germline gives CDR1 MNHEY, CDR2 SVGAGI. V was clipped by 7 bases and J by 3 bases, with 13 bases between them. CDR3 coding DNA: TGTGCCAGCACAGGACAGCTAAGCTACGAGCAGTACTTC. Translation: CASTGQLSYEQYF.

This clonotype showed up just a few times. At one boundary the junction diverges from the germline segment, which might be a read error. J is TRBJ2-5 and V is TRBV7-9; TRBD2 agrees at 9 bases. The CDR3 totals 15 residues. In germline, CDR1 is SEHNR, CDR2 FQNEAQ (reference sequence). CDR3 nucleotides: TGTGCCAGCAGAAGGAGGCGGGAGGGCCAAGAGACCCGGTACTTC. Translating gives CASRRRREGQETRYF.

The sample holds many counts of this clonotype. The V and J genes are TRBV20-1 and TRBJ2-5; tentatively, D is TRBD2 (5 bases). Per germline, CDR1 DFQATT and CDR2 SNEGSKA (reference sequence). The CDR3 runs 13 residues. Trimming stripped 6 bases from V and 5 bases from J, with 16 bases between. CDR3 residues: CSAGGASLETQYF. CDR3 coding DNA: TGCAGTGCGGGTGGTGCTAGCTTGGAGACCCAGTACTTC.

The chain employs TRBV7-3 and TRBJ1-5; D possibly corresponds to TRBD1 (5 bases). The germline V gene encodes CDR1 SGHTA and CDR2 FQGTGA. Trimming pared 3 bases from V and 2 bases from J, leaving 11 bases between. This CDR3 comprises 15 residues. CDR3 loop: CASSLGDLRNQPQHF. The CDR3 region has the DNA TGTGCCAGCAGCTTGGGGGATTTACGCAATCAGCCCCAGCATTTT.

On this clonotype itself: A read error is possible here, since a much larger clone lies one base away. No conserved phenylalanine or tryptophan ends this CDR3, so it is likely a read error. The chain links TRBV29-1 to TRBJ1-1; a weak D match, TRBD1 (6 bases). V was cut by 6 bases and J by 7 bases, with 12 bases left in between. Germline CDR1 reads SQVTM; CDR2 reads ANQGSEA. This CDR3 has 11 amino acids. The CDR3 loop reads CSVDQGFEAFS. In DNA, the CDR3 is TGCAGCGTGGATCAGGGGTTTGAAGCTTTCTCT.

The sample holds many counts of this clonotype. The V call is TRBV12-3 or TRBV12-4, the J call TRBJ2-5, with D possibly TRBD2 on 6 matching bases. V lost 5 bases and J 3 bases, leaving 13 bases between the germline ends. CDR3 length: 14 residues. CDR3 in DNA: TGTGCCAGCAGTACCTCCGCGGGGAAAGAGACCCAGTACTTC. Residues: CASSTSAGKETQYF.